This T cell receptor (beta chain) was captured in a study of T cell repertoires in cytomegalovirus infection. Overall study: In the study, CMV epitopes included recently identified HLA-C-restricted and well-studied HLA-B-restricted ones. An indication of both CMV infection and matching HLA type came from public TCR beta signatures.

The germline V and J ends were trimmed by 5 bases and 4 bases, with 7 bases remaining between them. The CDR3 is 12 residues long. In germline, CDR1 is MNHNS, CDR2 SASEGT. Each CDR3 protein is one row after TCRdb ran MiXCR on the reads. The profile shows about 500,000 distinct CDR3 sequences, around 35% of them singletons. The table lists this clonotype with a few counts. The antigen remains unidentified. Study-wide findings and caveats: HLA-C-restricted CMV-specific TCR beta clonotypes were dominant in the ex vivo response. Pooled public TCR beta family frequency picked out CMV carriers with the relevant HLA.

This TCR derives from a human donor in good health (CMV status not recorded). Some clones in this sample may be carry-over from other donors' samples. The sample in question was cultured PBMCs, obtained from culture after CMV antigen stimulation. The chain combines TRBV6-1 with TRBJ2-3; D remains ambiguous. The CDR3 nucleotides read TGTGCCAGCAGTACCATGTCAGATACGCAGTATTTT. Protein: CASSTMSDTQYF.